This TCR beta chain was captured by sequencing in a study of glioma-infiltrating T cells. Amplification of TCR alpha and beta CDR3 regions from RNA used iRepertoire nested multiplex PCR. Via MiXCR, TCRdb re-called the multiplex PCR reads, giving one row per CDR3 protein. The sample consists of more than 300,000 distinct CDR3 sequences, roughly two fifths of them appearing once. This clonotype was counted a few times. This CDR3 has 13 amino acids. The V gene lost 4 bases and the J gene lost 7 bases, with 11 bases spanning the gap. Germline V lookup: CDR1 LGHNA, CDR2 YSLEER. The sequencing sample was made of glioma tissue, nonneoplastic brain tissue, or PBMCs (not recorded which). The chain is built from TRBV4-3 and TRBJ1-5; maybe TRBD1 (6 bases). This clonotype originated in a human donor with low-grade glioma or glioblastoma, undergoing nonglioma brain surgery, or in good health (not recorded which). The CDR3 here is CASSLIQGQPQHF. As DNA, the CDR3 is TGCGCCAGCAGCCTTATACAGGGACAGCCCCAGCATTTT.